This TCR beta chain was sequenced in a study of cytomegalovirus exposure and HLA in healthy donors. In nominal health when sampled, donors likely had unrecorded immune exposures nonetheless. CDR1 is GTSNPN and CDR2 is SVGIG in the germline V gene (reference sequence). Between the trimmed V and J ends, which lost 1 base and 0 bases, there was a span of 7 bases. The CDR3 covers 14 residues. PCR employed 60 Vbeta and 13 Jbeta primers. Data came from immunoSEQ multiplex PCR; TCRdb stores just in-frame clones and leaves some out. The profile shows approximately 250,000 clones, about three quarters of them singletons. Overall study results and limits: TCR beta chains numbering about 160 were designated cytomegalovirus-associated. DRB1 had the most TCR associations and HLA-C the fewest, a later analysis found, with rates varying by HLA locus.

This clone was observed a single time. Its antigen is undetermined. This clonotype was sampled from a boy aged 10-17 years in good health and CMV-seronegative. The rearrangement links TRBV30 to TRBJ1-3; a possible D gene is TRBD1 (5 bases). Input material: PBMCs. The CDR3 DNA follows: TGTGCCTGGAGTGAGGGGTACTCTGGAAACACCATATATTTT. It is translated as CAWSEGYSGNTIYF.